This entry lists 21 T cell receptor beta chains sequenced from one sample in a study of response to subunit inactivated influenza vaccine. From the RT-PCR reads, TCRdb called clonotypes with MiXCR, one entry per CDR3 protein. The sample holds around 200,000 distinct CDR3 sequences, about 10% seen once. The source material was non-naive T cells sorted from PBMCs, sampled on the day of vaccination. All receptors come from a man in his fifties who received an inactivated influenza vaccine.

This clonotype was counted only a few times. V is TRBV3-1 and J is TRBJ1-6; D not resolved. Germline-derived CDR1 and CDR2 are LGHDT and YNNKEL (reference sequence). Trimming stripped 5 bases from V and 3 bases from J, with 8 bases between. The CDR3 contains 14 residues. The CDR3 DNA is TGTGCCAGCAGCACTGGGAACTATAATTCACCCCTCCACTTT. Amino acids: CASSTGNYNSPLHF.

This clonotype was detected ten times or more. This sequence joins TRBV6-2 or TRBV6-3 and TRBJ2-1, with 8 nucleotides matching TRBD2. Unmatched junction bases numbered 10, after V lost 6 bases and J lost 6 bases. CDR3 length: 15 amino acids. Germline values: CDR1 MNHEY, CDR2 SVGEGT. In DNA form, the CDR3 reads TGTGCCAGCAGAGCCCGGGGGGGCTCGTTCAATGAGCAGTTCTTC. Translated: CASRARGGSFNEQFF.

This clonotype was seen a few times. CDR3 protein: CSARAGGNQPQHF. CDR3 bases: TGCAGTGCTAGGGCTGGTGGCAATCAGCCCCAGCATTTT. The chain recombines TRBV20-1 with TRBJ1-5; D unclear. CDR1 is DFQATT, CDR2 SNEGSKA, per germline (reference sequence). This CDR3 has 13 residues. The V end was cut by 3 bases, the J end by 2 bases, with 8 bases between.

The chain is built from TRBV12-3 or TRBV12-4 and TRBJ2-3; 13 bases fit TRBD2. Trimming cost V 8 bases and J 5 bases; bases outside gene matches: 4. The length of the CDR3 is 14 residues. CDR3 DNA: TGTGCCAGCGGGACTAGCGGGGCGGTAGATACGCAGTATTTT. Translated, it gives CASGTSGAVDTQYF.

The J gene is TRBJ2-3, the V gene TRBV29-1, with a weak D call TRBD1 (5 bases). The V and J ends lost 3 bases and 2 bases respectively, with 9 bases between them. This CDR3 is 13 amino acids long. Per the germline V gene, CDR1 is SQVTM and CDR2 is ANQGSEA. The CDR3 loop is CSVDAGFTDTQYF. The CDR3 DNA sequence: TGCAGCGTTGATGCAGGGTTCACAGATACGCAGTATTTT.

Relative to its sample, this clonotype is medium-sized. The rearrangement uses TRBV4-3 and TRBJ2-2, with D perhaps TRBD1 (5 bases). The germline V gene has CDR1 LGHNA and CDR2 YSLEER. The CDR3 spans 17 residues. V was shortened by 0 bases and J by 0 bases, with 11 bases between the two germline ends. The CDR3 spells CASSQDRVPPNTGELFF. The CDR3 DNA reads as TGCGCCAGCAGCCAAGACAGGGTTCCCCCGAACACCGGGGAGCTGTTTTTT.

This clonotype was counted at least ten times. The chain is built from TRBV9 and TRBJ2-1; maybe TRBD1 (6 bases). Germline CDR1 SGDLS, CDR2 YYNGEE. V lost 0 bases, J lost 1 base, and 8 bases lay in between. CDR3 length equals 15 residues. CDR3 in amino acids: CASSVGQVSYNEQFF. The DNA of the CDR3 is TGTGCCAGCAGCGTAGGACAGGTGTCCTACAATGAGCAGTTCTTC.

This clonotype has a handful of counts. The V call is TRBV4-3, the J call TRBJ1-2; no definite D call. The V gene lost 0 bases and the J gene lost 4 bases, with 9 bases spanning the gap. CDR1 and CDR2 from the germline V gene are LGHNA and YSLEER. The CDR3 is 14 residues long. The CDR3 bases are TGCGCCAGCAGCCAAGATCTGGGCACCTATGGCTACACCTTC. Encoded protein: CASSQDLGTYGYTF.

This clonotype was picked up a small number of times. This chain links TRBV28 with TRBJ2-2, with TRBD1 matching over 7 bases. The junction had 5 bases not matched to a gene; V was cut back by 3 bases and J by 1 base. The CDR3 length is 16 residues. Germline V CDR1 and CDR2: MDHEN, SYDVKM. The CDR3 coding sequence is TGTGCCAGCAGTTTCCTGGACAGGAGGAACACCGGGGAGCTGTTTTTT. This translates into CASSFLDRRNTGELFF.

In its sample, this clonotype was seen many times. The CDR3 nucleotides read TGTGCCAGCGGTACGGGGGCACCTAGAACCGGGGAGCTGTTTTTT. This sequence encodes CASGTGAPRTGELFF. The V call is TRBV4-2, the J call TRBJ2-2; D may correspond to TRBD1 or TRBD2 (6 bases each). Trimming took 8 bases from V and 5 from J, leaving 18 bases between them. CDR3 length: 15 residues. Germline loops: CDR1 LGHNA, CDR2 YNFKEQ.

The CDR3 region is CASRSGGRSEKLFF. In DNA, the CDR3 is TGTGCCAGCAGGTCTGGGGGGAGGAGTGAAAAACTGTTTTTT. The chain recombines TRBV12-3 or TRBV12-4 with TRBJ1-4, with D perhaps TRBD1 (5 bases). There are 14 residues in the CDR3. The V gene lost 6 bases and the J gene lost 7 bases, with 15 bases spanning the gap.

V usage is TRBV11-2 and J usage is TRBJ2-7; TRBD1 might be the D (6 bases). Germline V CDR1 and CDR2: SGHAT, FQNNGV. Trimming shortened V by 5 bases and J by 4 bases, and 15 bases separated the two germline ends. The CDR3 spans 14 residues. CDR3 nucleotides: TGTGCCAGCAGCCATGACAGGAAAAGGTACGAGCAGTACTTC. Amino acids: CASSHDRKRYEQYF.

There are a few counts of this clonotype. The chain has TRBV11-2 and TRBJ2-7; 7 nucleotides align to TRBD1. J lost 0 bases, V lost 2 bases, and 10 bases had no gene match. Looked up from germline, CDR1 is SGHAT and CDR2 is FQNNGV. The CDR3 is 17 amino acids. The CDR3 spells CASSLTGTGAHSYEQYF. CDR3 nucleotide sequence: TGTGCCAGCAGCTTAACAGGAACAGGGGCCCACTCCTACGAGCAGTACTTC. Combining the CDR3 with reference TRBV11-2 and TRBJ2-7 gives the whole variable domain EAGVAQSPRYKIIEKRQSVAFWCNPISGHATLYWYQQILGQGPKLLIQFQNNGVVDDSQLPKDRFSAERLKGVDSTLKIQPAKLEDSAVYLCASSLTGTGAHSYEQYFGPGTRLTVT.

This clonotype was picked up many times. The chain couples TRBV27 to TRBJ2-6, with TRBD1 matching over 10 bases. The CDR3 length is 18 residues. Germline CDR1 is MNHEY and CDR2 is SMNVEV (reference sequence). The V segment lost 5 bases and the J segment 0 bases; nucleotides outside the gene matches: 7. CDR3 region: CASSRQGALFSGANVLTF. In DNA, the CDR3 is TGTGCCAGCAGTAGACAGGGGGCGTTATTCTCTGGGGCCAACGTCCTGACTTTC.

In its sample, this clonotype was seen many times. The chain uses TRBV20-1 and TRBJ2-1; D is uncertain. The CDR3 runs 17 residues. CDR1 and CDR2 (germline): DFQATT, SNEGSKA (reference sequence). V lost 0 bases, J lost 2 bases, and 17 bases lay in between. Here the CDR3 DNA reads TGCAGTGCTAGAGATGCAGGAGCCCCCACAACCTACAATGAGCAGTTCTTC. Protein: CSARDAGAPTTYNEQFF.

This clonotype was recorded a few times. The chain has TRBV20-1 and TRBJ2-3, with D unresolved. V was clipped by 0 bases and J by 0 bases, with 13 bases between them. Germline V CDR1 and CDR2: DFQATT, SNEGSKA (reference sequence). The CDR3 extends over 16 amino acids. DNA for the CDR3: TGCAGTGCTAGAGATCGCAGAAGAACGAGCACAGATACGCAGTATTTT. It encodes CSARDRRRTSTDTQYF.

This rearrangement joins TRBV6-6 to TRBJ1-3, with TRBD1 as a possible D gene (5 bases). V lost 8 bases and J lost 3, with 11 bases in between. Germline CDR1 reads MNHNY; CDR2 reads SVGAGI (reference sequence). The CDR3 has 13 amino acids. CDR3 in amino acids: CASDPGVGNTIYF. The CDR3 DNA is TGTGCCAGCGACCCGGGGGTTGGAAACACCATATATTTT.

Ten or more counts support this clonotype. This chain uses TRBV4-3 with TRBJ1-5, with TRBD1 matching over 8 bases. Germline CDR1 LGHNA, CDR2 YSLEER. V lost 0 bases to trimming and J lost 7 bases; unmatched junction nucleotides: 2. The CDR3 is 14 amino acids. CDR3 in amino acids: CASSQESGGQPQHF. The DNA for the CDR3 is TGCGCCAGCAGCCAAGAATCAGGGGGCCAGCCCCAGCATTTT.

This clonotype was seen at least ten times. The V call is TRBV12-3 or TRBV12-4, the J call TRBJ1-2; unclear D gene. The CDR3 spans 11 residues. Trimming took 11 bases from V and 0 from J, leaving 7 bases between them. As DNA, the CDR3 is TGTGCCTCTGGAGCTAACTATGGCTACACCTTC. Protein sequence: CASGANYGYTF.

This clonotype was observed at least ten times. The rearrangement links TRBV19 to TRBJ2-1; 9 nucleotides line up with TRBD1. The CDR3 loop spans 15 amino acids. The J segment lost 6 bases and the V segment lost 7 bases, leaving 10 bases of the junction unmatched. The germline V gene has CDR1 LNHDA and CDR2 SQIVND (reference sequence). CDR3 region: CASTPTGGGINEQFF. The CDR3 coding sequence is TGTGCCAGTACCCCGACAGGGGGTGGGATCAATGAGCAGTTCTTC.

This clonotype was observed a handful of times. The V and J genes are TRBV29-1 and TRBJ1-1; D remains ambiguous. This CDR3 spans 11 amino acids. The V and J ends lost 2 bases and 6 bases respectively, with 7 bases between them. The germline gives CDR1 SQVTM, CDR2 ANQGSEA. CDR3: CSVEPGAEAFF. The CDR3 DNA follows: TGCAGCGTTGAACCAGGCGCTGAAGCTTTCTTT.